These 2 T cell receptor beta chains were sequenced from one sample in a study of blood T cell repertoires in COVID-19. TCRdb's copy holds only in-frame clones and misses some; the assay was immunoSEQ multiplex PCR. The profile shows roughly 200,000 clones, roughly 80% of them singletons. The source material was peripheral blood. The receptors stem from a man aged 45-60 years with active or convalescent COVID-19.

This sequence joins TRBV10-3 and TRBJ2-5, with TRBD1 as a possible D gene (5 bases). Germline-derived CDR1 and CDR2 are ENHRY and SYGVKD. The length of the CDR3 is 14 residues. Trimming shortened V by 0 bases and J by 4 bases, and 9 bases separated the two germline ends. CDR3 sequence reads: CAISESGLVETQYF. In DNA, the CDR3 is TGTGCCATCAGTGAGTCGGGGCTAGTAGAGACCCAGTACTTC.

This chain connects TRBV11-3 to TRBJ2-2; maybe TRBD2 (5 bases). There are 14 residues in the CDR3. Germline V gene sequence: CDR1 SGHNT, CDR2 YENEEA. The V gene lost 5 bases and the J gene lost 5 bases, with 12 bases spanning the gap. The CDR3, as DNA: TGTGCCAGCAGCCCCGGAACGGGGACCGGGGAGCTGTTTTTT. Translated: CASSPGTGTGELFF.